The 18 T cell receptor beta chains presented below share a single source sample, sequenced in a study of blood T cell repertoires in COVID-19. Some clones are missing from TCRdb's copy, which holds only in-frame ones; the method was immunoSEQ multiplex PCR. Of 220,000 or so clones listed, around 90% are singletons. Source material: PBMCs or T cells enriched from blood (not recorded which). Source of these receptors: a man aged 30-40 years who had been exposed to COVID-19.

This clone was counted once. The V call is TRBV27, the J call TRBJ2-7; 8 bases are a match to TRBD1. This CDR3 is 15 amino acids long. The V gene's germline CDR1 is MNHEY and CDR2 SMNVEV (reference sequence). The V gene end was trimmed by 3 bases and the J gene end by 2 bases; junction bases not matched to a gene: 6. CDR3 bases: TGTGCCAGCAGTTTCCAACGACAGGGGACCTACGAGCAGTACTTC. Amino acids: CASSFQRQGTYEQYF.

The chain recombines TRBV9 with TRBJ2-5; 9 bases fit TRBD1. CDR1 is SGDLS, CDR2 YYNGEE, per germline. The CDR3 runs to 16 residues. The V and J ends lost 2 bases and 4 bases, in that order; junction bases with no gene match: 9. The CDR3 bases are TGTGCCAGCAGCGTTGGGGACAGGGAGGGTGGAGAGACCCAGTACTTC. Protein: CASSVGDREGGETQYF.

V and J are TRBV29-1 and TRBJ2-5; 9 bases line up with TRBD2. The trim removed 4 bases at V and 4 bases at J, leaving 4 bases unmatched. This CDR3 region has 13 residues. CDR1 and CDR2 from the germline V gene are SQVTM and ANQGSEA. The CDR3 region has the DNA TGCAGCGTTGCACTAGCGGGCGGAGAGACCCAGTACTTC. Protein sequence: CSVALAGGETQYF.

This chain uses TRBV9 with TRBJ1-3, with 7 bases aligning to TRBD1. The V segment lost 3 bases and the J segment 8 bases; nucleotides outside the gene matches: 29. The CDR3 length is 21 residues. Germline V CDR1 and CDR2: SGDLS, YYNGEE. Here the CDR3 reads CASSGLQSPGQNLLDRDTIYF. The DNA of the CDR3 is TGTGCCAGCAGCGGATTACAATCACCGGGACAGAACCTCCTGGACCGGGACACCATATATTTT.

The V gene is TRBV6-5, the J gene TRBJ2-7, with a possible D match to TRBD2 (7 bases). CDR3 length: 13 residues. V dropped 6 bases and J dropped 3 bases, with 12 bases sitting between them. Germline V gene sequence: CDR1 MNHEY, CDR2 SVGAGI. The CDR3 DNA is TGTGCCAGCAGGCAGGGGAGGGACTACGAGCAGTACTTC. Translating it yields CASRQGRDYEQYF.

The chain is built from TRBV12-5 and TRBJ2-5; tentatively, D is TRBD2 (5 bases). V was pared by 0 bases and J by 5 bases, with 16 bases between. The CDR3 is 16 residues long. Germline V gene lookup returns CDR1 LGHNT and CDR2 FRNRAP. As DNA, the CDR3 is TGTGCTAGTGGTTTGGTACTCCATCTGCCGGGGGAGACCCAGTACTTC. Translating gives CASGLVLHLPGETQYF.

The chain links TRBV19 to TRBJ2-1; D is possibly TRBD1 (5 bases). This CDR3 comprises 13 residues. V was clipped by 7 bases and J by 3 bases, with 10 bases between them. Germline V gene sequence: CDR1 LNHDA, CDR2 SQIVND (reference sequence). The CDR3 protein is CASTKGLYNEQFF. The CDR3 DNA is TGTGCCAGTACAAAGGGGCTCTACAATGAGCAGTTCTTC.

The V call is TRBV21-1, the J call TRBJ2-3; the D call TRBD2 from the table was never checked on the DNA. TRBV21-1 is recorded as a pseudogene. The CDR3 contains 18 residues. The CDR3 sequence: CASSPHRSRTTSTDTQYF. In DNA, the CDR3 is TGTGCCAGCAGCCCGCACCGGTCCAGGACTACCAGCACAGATACGCAGTATTTT.

The J gene is TRBJ1-4, the V gene TRBV21-1; the table names TRBD1, a call not compared with the DNA. TRBV21-1 is labeled a pseudogene. The CDR3 sequence is 14 residues long. CDR3 sequence (DNA): TGTGCCAGCAGCAGGGGCAGGGGAGACGAAAAACTGTTTTTT. Translated: CASSRGRGDEKLFF.

This sequence joins TRBV25-1 and TRBJ1-1; a weak D match, TRBD1 (6 bases). The CDR3 sequence is 14 residues long. Between the trimmed V and J ends, which lost 3 bases and 5 bases, there was a span of 13 bases. The germline CDR1 and CDR2 sequences are MGHDK and SYGVNS. As DNA, the CDR3 is TGTGCCAGCAGTGATGACGGGGGGCGGACTGAAGCTTTCTTT. Protein product: CASSDDGGRTEAFF.

CDR3 sequence (DNA): TGTGCCAGCAGGGGCACTAGCAATCAGCCCCAGCATTTT. Translating it yields CASRGTSNQPQHF. The V and J genes are TRBV6-5 and TRBJ1-5, with D unclear. Deletions cut 6 bases from V and 0 bases from J, with 6 bases between. The V gene's germline CDR1 is MNHEY and CDR2 SVGAGI. This CDR3 contains 13 residues.

The rearrangement uses TRBV4-2 and TRBJ1-3, with D possibly TRBD1 on 6 matching bases. This CDR3 comprises 16 residues. Trimming took 1 base from V and 0 from J, leaving 10 bases between them. Germline CDR1 is LGHNA and CDR2 is YNFKEQ. The CDR3 DNA reads TGTGCCAGCAGCCAAGTTGGGGGGGCCTCTGGAAACACCATATATTTT. Its translation is CASSQVGGASGNTIYF.

The chain combines TRBV3-1 (or the pseudogene TRBV3-2) with TRBJ2-7; D is perhaps TRBD2 (6 bases). V was cut by 1 base and J by 6 bases, with 10 bases left in between. Germline CDR1 and CDR2: LGHDT and YNNKEL (reference sequence). CDR3 length equals 13 residues. The DNA for the CDR3 is TGTGCCAGCAGCCAAGGTAGGAGGGGCGAGCAGTACTTC. It encodes CASSQGRRGEQYF.

The rearrangement links TRBV15 to TRBJ2-1; the match to TRBD1 covers 7 bases. After removal of 0 bases from V and 7 bases from J, the junction contained 6 bases not matched to a gene. Germline values: CDR1 LNHNV, CDR2 YYDKDF (reference sequence). The CDR3 loop spans 15 amino acids. The CDR3: CATSRDKGAKNEQFF. CDR3 DNA: TGTGCCACCAGCAGAGATAAGGGGGCTAAAAATGAGCAGTTCTTC.

The chain couples TRBV4-2 to TRBJ1-1, with 7 bases matching TRBD1. This CDR3 contains 16 residues. CDR1 and CDR2 (germline): LGHNA, YNFKEQ. Unmatched junction bases numbered 14, after V lost 6 bases and J lost 4 bases. CDR3 bases: TGTGCCAGCAGGACCGCGCAGGGGGGCGCGAGCACTGAAGCTTTCTTT. Protein: CASRTAQGGASTEAFF.

J is TRBJ1-5 and V is TRBV27; 7 nucleotides line up with TRBD1. There are 17 residues in the CDR3. The germline V gene encodes CDR1 MNHEY and CDR2 SMNVEV (reference sequence). Unmatched junction bases numbered 10, after V lost 5 bases and J lost 0 bases. The CDR3 nucleotides are TGTGCCAGCAGTCTAACCCCCGGGACAGTTAGCAATCAGCCCCAGCATTTT. It specifies CASSLTPGTVSNQPQHF.

The J gene is TRBJ2-7, the V gene TRBV4-2; weak D call: TRBD2 (6 bases). CDR3 size: 17 residues. Germline V gene lookup returns CDR1 LGHNA and CDR2 YNFKEQ. Trimming took 1 base from V and 5 from J, leaving 21 bases between them. The CDR3 sequence is CASSQVGGQGLPNEQYF. CDR3 nucleotides: TGTGCCAGCAGCCAAGTGGGAGGCCAGGGTTTACCGAACGAGCAGTACTTC.

The chain is built from TRBV7-2 and TRBJ2-1; weak D call: TRBD1 (5 bases). Germline CDR1 and CDR2: SGHTA and FQGNSA. The CDR3 sequence is 13 residues long. V dropped 3 bases and J dropped 3 bases, with 6 bases sitting between them. DNA of the CDR3: TGTGCCAGCAGCTTTACAGGCTACAATGAGCAGTTCTTC. It is translated as CASSFTGYNEQFF. Looking up the rest from reference TRBV7-2 and TRBJ2-1 gives the full variable domain: GAGVSQSPSNKVTEKGKDVELRCDPISGHTALYWYRQSLGQGLEFLIYFQGNSAPDKSGLPSDRFSAERTGGSVSTLTIQRTQQEDSAVYLCASSFTGYNEQFFGPGTRLTVL.